This T cell receptor beta chain came from a study of regulatory T cells in long-lasting Graves disease. In this sample, this clonotype turned up many times. Antigen: not known. Time point denoted: newly diagnosed GD, antithyroid drugs for less than 3 months. There was RNA extracted from PBMCs, and the TCR library was made from it. Criteria from the American Thyroid Association guidelines were applied to diagnose Graves' disease. Peripheral blood, 7.5 to 9.5 milliliters per patient, was collected in EDTA tubes. Overall study results and limits: Investigators studied peripheral blood only, not thyroid tissue. With 2,500 to 3,500 shared public clonotypes, persistent patients exceeded new patients, who shared just over 950.

Through Arm-PCR of CDR3 regions and iRepertoire HTBI primers, TCR beta libraries were built. TCRdb passed the multiplex PCR reads through MiXCR, listing each CDR3 protein once. The sample consists of about 350,000 distinct CDR3 sequences, 15% to 20% of them appearing once. The same data also went into a second study, on T cells in Graves' hyperthyroidism and ophthalmopathy.

This material consisted of peripheral blood mononuclear cells (PBMCs), taken at new diagnosis, from a patient treated with antithyroid drugs. This receptor was obtained from a woman younger than 30 with Graves disease.

The CDR3 region has the DNA TGTGCCAGCAGCCGGGACAACGGGGGCGAAGAGACCCAGTACTTC. Protein sequence: CASSRDNGGEETQYF. The chain employs TRBV2 and TRBJ2-5; D possibly uses TRBD1 or TRBD2 (6 bases each). Per germline, CDR1 SNHLY and CDR2 FYNNEI. The V gene lost 6 bases and the J gene lost 3 bases, with 17 bases spanning the gap. The CDR3 is 15 residues long.